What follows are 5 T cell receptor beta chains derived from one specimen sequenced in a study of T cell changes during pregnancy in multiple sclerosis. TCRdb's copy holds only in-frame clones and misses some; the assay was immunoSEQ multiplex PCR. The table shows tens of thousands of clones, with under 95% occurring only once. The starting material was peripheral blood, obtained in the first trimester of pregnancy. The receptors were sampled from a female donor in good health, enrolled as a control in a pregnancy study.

In DNA, the CDR3 is TGTGCCAGCAGTTACTCGGTCCAGGGCAGCAATCAGCCCCAGCATTTT. Its protein product is CASSYSVQGSNQPQHF. This chain joins TRBV6-5 and TRBJ1-5; weak D call: TRBD1 (5 bases). The CDR3 covers 16 residues. V lost 0 bases and J lost 1, with 10 bases in between. The germline gives CDR1 MNHEY, CDR2 SVGAGI.

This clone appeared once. CDR3 in DNA: TGTGCCAGCTCCGGCCCAGGGGGACAGGAGGGCTACACCTTC. It is translated as CASSGPGGQEGYTF. The V gene is TRBV18, the J gene TRBJ1-2; 8 bases are a match to TRBD1. The CDR3 has 14 residues. V lost 6 bases, J lost 8 bases, and 11 bases stayed unmatched. Germline CDR1 is KGHSH and CDR2 is LQKENI.

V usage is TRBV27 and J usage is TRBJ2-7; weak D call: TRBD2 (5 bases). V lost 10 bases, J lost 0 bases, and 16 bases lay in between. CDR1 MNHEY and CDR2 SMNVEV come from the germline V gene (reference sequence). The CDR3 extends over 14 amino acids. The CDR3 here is CATRGSLSSYEQYF. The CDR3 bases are TGTGCCACCCGAGGGTCCCTGAGCTCCTACGAGCAGTACTTC.

The CDR3 reads CSVETGGPGELFF. Written as DNA, the CDR3 is TGCAGCGTTGAGACGGGAGGGCCCGGGGAGCTGTTTTTT. J is TRBJ2-2 and V is TRBV29-1; 8 nucleotides match TRBD2. The CDR3 contains 13 residues. Trimming removed 3 bases from V and 6 bases from J; junction bases left unmatched: 3. Germline V gives CDR1 SQVTM, CDR2 ANQGSEA.

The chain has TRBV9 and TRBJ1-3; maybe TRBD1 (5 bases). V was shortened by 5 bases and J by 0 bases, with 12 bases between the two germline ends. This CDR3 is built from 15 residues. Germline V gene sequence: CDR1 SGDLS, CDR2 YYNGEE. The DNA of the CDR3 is TGTGCCAGCAGAGCCGGAGGGGTCTCTGGAAACACCATATATTTT. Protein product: CASRAGGVSGNTIYF.